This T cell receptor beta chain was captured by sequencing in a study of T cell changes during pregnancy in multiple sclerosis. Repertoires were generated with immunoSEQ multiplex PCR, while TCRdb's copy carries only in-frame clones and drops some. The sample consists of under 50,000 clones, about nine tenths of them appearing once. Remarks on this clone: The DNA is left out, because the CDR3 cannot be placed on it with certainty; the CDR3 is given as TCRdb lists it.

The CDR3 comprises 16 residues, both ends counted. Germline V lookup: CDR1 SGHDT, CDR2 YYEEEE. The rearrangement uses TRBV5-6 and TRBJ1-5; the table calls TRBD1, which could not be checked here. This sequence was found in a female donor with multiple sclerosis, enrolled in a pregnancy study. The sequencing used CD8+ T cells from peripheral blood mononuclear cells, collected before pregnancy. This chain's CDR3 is CASSAFGTGGILAQHF.